The clone carrying this T cell receptor (beta chain) was counted between two and nine times. Its antigen remains unknown. TCRdb re-called the RACE reads with MiXCR, one entry per CDR3 protein. The sample has over 300,000 distinct CDR3 sequences, about 5.1% seen once; the top ten hold 2.5% to 3%. The time point denotes: pre-sensitization, week 0. Treatment in this sample: therapeutic diphenylcyclopropenone sensitization with weekly scalp DPC. Donors, patients with alopecia ranging from 18 to 70 years old and judged suitable for DPC, provided samples. This sample was taken from a study of human T cells and chemical hapten exposure. Study in general: The study sensitized with 2% DPC on an approximately 2 cm by approximately 2 cm patch of upper inner arm skin.

The CDR3 spans 12 residues. The V gene's germline CDR1 is SGHAT and CDR2 FQNNGV. V was clipped by 5 bases and J by 7 bases, with 11 bases between them. Whole-study results and caveats: Unchanged with DPC sensitization were TCRs above 1 in 1000 frequency.

This TCR came from a woman in her forties or fifties with alopecia areata. Some clones in this sample may be carry-over from other donors' samples. The specimen comprised whole blood, sampled in connection with sensitization to the hapten diphenylcyclopropenone (DPC). The chain couples TRBV11-2 to TRBJ1-2; no firm D call. The CDR3 spells CASSPGFGGYTF. The CDR3 DNA reads TGTGCCAGCAGCCCAGGTTTCGGTGGCTACACCTTC.